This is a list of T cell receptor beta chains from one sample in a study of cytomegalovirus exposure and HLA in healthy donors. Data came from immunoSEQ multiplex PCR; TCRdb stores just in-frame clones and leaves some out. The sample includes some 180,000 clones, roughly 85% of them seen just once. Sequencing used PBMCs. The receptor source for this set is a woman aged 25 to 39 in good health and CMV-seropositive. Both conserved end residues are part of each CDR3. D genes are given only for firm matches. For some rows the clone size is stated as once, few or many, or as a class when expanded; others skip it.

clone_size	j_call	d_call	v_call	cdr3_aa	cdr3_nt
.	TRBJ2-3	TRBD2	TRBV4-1	CASSQEGGVDTQYF	TGCGCCAGCAGCCAAGAGGGAGGGGTGGATACGCAGTATTTT
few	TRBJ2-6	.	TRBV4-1	CASSQGAHKGAGANVLTF	TGCGCCAGCAGCCAAGGCGCCCACAAGGGGGCTGGGGCCAACGTCCTGACTTTC
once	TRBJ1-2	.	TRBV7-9	CASSLDRDWSNYGYTF	TGTGCCAGCAGCTTAGATCGGGACTGGTCTAACTATGGCTACACCTTC
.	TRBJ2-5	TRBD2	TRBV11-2	CASSLVSLREFGQETQYF	TGTGCCAGCAGCTTAGTTTCGTTGCGGGAGTTCGGGCAAGAGACCCAGTACTTC
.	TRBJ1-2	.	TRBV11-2	CASSPLLQGFSYGYTF	TGTGCCAGCAGTCCACTACTACAGGGCTTTAGCTATGGCTACACCTTC
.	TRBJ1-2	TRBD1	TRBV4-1	CASSPSLGQGFIESKGYTF	TGCGCCAGCAGCCCATCTCTGGGACAGGGGTTTATTGAGTCGAAGGGCTACACCTTC
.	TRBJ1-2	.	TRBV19	CASRKGAETYGYTF	TGTGCCAGTAGAAAAGGGGCAGAGACCTATGGCTACACCTTC
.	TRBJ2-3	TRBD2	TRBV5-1	CASSLVRGRAADTQYF	TGCGCCAGCAGCTTGGTTCGCGGGAGGGCAGCAGATACGCAGTATTTT
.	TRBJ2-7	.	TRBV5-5	CASSLFGQAYEQYF	TGTGCCAGCAGCTTGTTTGGGCAGGCCTACGAGCAGTACTTC
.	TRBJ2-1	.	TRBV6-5	CASNRGSSYNEQFF	TGTGCCAGCAACCGGGGGAGCTCCTACAATGAGCAGTTCTTC
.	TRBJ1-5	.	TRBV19	CASTATSNQPQHF	TGTGCCAGTACAGCGACCAGCAATCAGCCCCAGCATTTT
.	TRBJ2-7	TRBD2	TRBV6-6	CASSSLAGVAAYEQYF	TGTGCCAGCAGTAGTTTAGCGGGAGTAGCTGCCTACGAGCAGTACTTC
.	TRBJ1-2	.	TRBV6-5	CASRGLIASYGYTF	TGTGCCAGCCGGGGGTTAATTGCCAGCTATGGCTACACCTTC
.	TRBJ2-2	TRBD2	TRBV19	CASSIAGGLTGELFF	TGTGCCAGTAGTATAGCGGGAGGACTCACCGGGGAGCTGTTTTTT
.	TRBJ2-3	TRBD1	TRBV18	CASSPGQGGTDTQYF	TGTGCCAGCTCACCGGGACAGGGAGGCACAGATACGCAGTATTTT
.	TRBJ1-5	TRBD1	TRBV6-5	CASSLGQGDQPQHF	TGTGCCAGCAGTTTAGGACAGGGAGACCAGCCCCAGCATTTT
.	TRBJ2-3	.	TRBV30	CAWSLWREESDTQYF	TGTGCCTGGAGTCTCTGGCGGGAAGAATCAGATACGCAGTATTTT
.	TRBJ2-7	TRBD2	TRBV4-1	CASSGTSGGAYEQYF	TGCGCCAGCAGCGGGACTAGCGGGGGGGCTTACGAGCAGTACTTC
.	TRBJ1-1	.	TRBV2	CASSPGDTEAFF	TGTGCCAGCAGTCCAGGGGACACTGAAGCTTTCTTT
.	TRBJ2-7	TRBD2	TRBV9	CASSELAGESHEQYF	TGTGCCAGCAGCGAGCTAGCGGGAGAGTCCCACGAGCAGTACTTC
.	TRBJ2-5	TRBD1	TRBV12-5	CASGTGTGVEETQYF	TGTGCTAGTGGTACCGGGACAGGGGTAGAGGAGACCCAGTACTTC